The following is a T cell receptor (beta chain) sequence with its context. This sample was taken from a study of cytomegalovirus exposure and HLA in healthy donors. Turning to the study itself: Earlier findings included roughly 120 million unique TCR beta sequences obtained from roughly 200 million T cells.

The germline V and J ends were trimmed by 5 bases and 2 bases, with 6 bases remaining between them. The CDR3 is made up of 11 amino acids. Germline V gives CDR1 SQVTM, CDR2 ANQGSEA. PCR was performed using 60 Vbeta and 13 Jbeta primers. Libraries were prepared by immunoSEQ multiplex PCR; TCRdb keeps only in-frame clonotypes and omits some of them. The sample holds tens of thousands of clones. The source of this sequence is a woman between 25 and 40 years old in good health and CMV-seronegative. Sequenced sample: PBMCs. V gene TRBV29-1 combines with J gene TRBJ1-2, with no clear D. The CDR3 here is CSVTENYGYTF. The CDR3 DNA reads TGCAGCGTTACGGAGAACTATGGCTACACCTTC.